The 6 T cell receptor beta chains reported below all come from one sample, sequenced in a study of monozygotic twins with inflammatory bowel disease (dated by TCRdb to about 2019). The method behind the library was 5' RACE. Sequencing relied on an Illumina HiSeq 2500. Once TCRdb had reprocessed the reads, it stored one entry per CDR3 protein sequence and supplied no DNA. The sample table includes 150,000 to 200,000 distinct CDR3 sequences. 6% to 9.5% of the sample is taken by the ten largest. The sample consisted of blood. These receptors originate from a human donor with ulcerative colitis or Crohn's disease, or a healthy co-twin of an affected twin (not recorded which).

The chain combines TRBV5-1 with TRBJ2-3. Germline V gene data show CDR1 as SGHRS and CDR2 as YFSETQ. The CDR3 has 13 amino acids. The CDR3 spells CASSLAPPDTQYF. The complete variable domain, with remaining parts taken from reference TRBV5-1 and TRBJ2-3, reads KAGVTQTPRYLIKTRGQQVTLSCSPISGHRSVSWYQQTPGQGLQFLFEYFSETQRNKGNFPGRFSGRQFSNSRSEMNVSTLELGDSALYLCASSLAPPDTQYFGPGTRLTVL.

V and J are TRBV29-1 and TRBJ2-1; the D call from TCRdb, TRBD1, cannot be confirmed without DNA. This CDR3 spans 15 amino acids. The germline V gene encodes CDR1 SQVTM and CDR2 ANQGSEA. The CDR3 region is CSVRQIGNTGFEQFF.

J is TRBJ2-2 and V is TRBV24-1. Per the germline V gene, CDR1 is KGHDR and CDR2 is SFDVKD. The CDR3 covers 17 residues. CDR3 region: CATSDSTLVAFTGELFF.

This chain's CDR3 is CSASGGVQTDTQYF. V gene TRBV20-1 combines with J gene TRBJ2-3; TCRdb's D call of TRBD2 is untestable without DNA. The CDR3 loop spans 14 amino acids. Germline values: CDR1 DFQATT, CDR2 SNEGSKA (reference sequence).

The V and J genes are TRBV20-1 and TRBJ1-1. The germline V gene has CDR1 DFQATT and CDR2 SNEGSKA (reference sequence). The CDR3 is 15 amino acids. The CDR3 loop reads CSASGGFVVNTEAFF.

The V call is TRBV6-5, the J call TRBJ1-1. CDR3 size: 14 residues. Germline CDR1 and CDR2: MNHEY and SVGAGI. CDR3 sequence reads: CASSLGLSNTEAFF.